Sequencing of this TCR beta chain was carried out in a study of cytomegalovirus exposure and HLA in healthy donors. Study observations and caveats: The study flagged approximately 180 TCR beta chains as cytomegalovirus-associated. Reported performance of the classifier showed diagnosis of cytomegalovirus status with high specificity and sensitivity.

Some clones are missing from TCRdb's copy, which holds only in-frame ones; the method was immunoSEQ multiplex PCR. Of over 110,000 clones in the sample, just under 85% were seen once. Turning to this clone: What it binds is not known.

The CDR3 has 15 residues. Per the germline V gene, CDR1 is MNHNY and CDR2 is SVGAGI (reference sequence). J lost 5 bases, V lost 6 bases, and 9 bases had no gene match. The sequenced sample consisted of PBMCs. The J gene is TRBJ2-2, the V gene TRBV6-6; 7 bases line up with TRBD1. This clonotype was sampled from a woman in her twenties or thirties in good health and CMV-seronegative. This chain's CDR3 is CASRQRTGRTGELFF. CDR3 DNA sequence: TGTGCCAGCAGACAAAGGACAGGCCGGACCGGGGAGCTGTTTTTT.